The 17 T cell receptor beta chains in this list originate from one sample, sequenced in a study of T cell repertoires in cytomegalovirus infection. TCRdb recomputed calls from the reads with MiXCR, one row per CDR3 protein. The data hold around 350,000 distinct CDR3 sequences, with 15% to 20% observed a single time. What was sequenced was PBMCs. These receptors were collected from a human donor in good health (CMV status not recorded). Some clones in this sample may be carry-over from other donors' samples.

The genes are TRBV10-3 and TRBJ2-3; 7 bases agree with TRBD2. The CDR3 loop spans 17 amino acids. V shed 3 bases, J shed 1 base, and the junction held 10 bases outside the gene matches. Germline V gene lookup returns CDR1 ENHRY and CDR2 SYGVKD. The CDR3 region has the DNA TGTGCCATCAGTGACCCCAGGACTAGTGGCGGCACAGATACGCAGTATTTT. Residues: CAISDPRTSGGTDTQYF.

This clonotype was picked up many times. The CDR3 DNA sequence: TGCGCCAGCAGCCAAAGGGGGGGGCCTTATGGTGAAAAACTGTTTTTT. Protein product: CASSQRGGPYGEKLFF. V and J are TRBV4-3 and TRBJ1-4, with D possibly TRBD1 on 6 matching bases. Germline V gene data show CDR1 as LGHNA and CDR2 as YSLEER. The CDR3 is made up of 16 amino acids. V was pared by 2 bases and J by 7 bases, with 17 bases between.

Ten or more counts support this clonotype. The V and J genes are TRBV7-9 and TRBJ1-3, with D unresolved. Germline assignment: CDR1 SEHNR and CDR2 FQNEAQ (reference sequence). The CDR3 loop spans 14 amino acids. Trimming took off 1 base at V and 0 bases at J, with 4 bases between the two ends. The CDR3 reads CASSLGVSGNTIYF. The CDR3 nucleotides are TGTGCCAGCAGCTTAGGCGTCTCTGGAAACACCATATATTTT.

This clonotype was seen a few times. The chain links TRBV20-1 to TRBJ2-5; TRBD1 matches 9 bases. CDR3 size: 13 residues. The V gene's germline CDR1 is DFQATT and CDR2 SNEGSKA (reference sequence). The J segment lost 5 bases and the V segment lost 6 bases, leaving 7 bases of the junction unmatched. In DNA form, the CDR3 reads TGCAGTGCAGAGGACAGGGGTCATGAGACCCAGTACTTC. Translation: CSAEDRGHETQYF.

In this sample, this clonotype turned up a few times. The V call is TRBV14, the J call TRBJ2-1, with D perhaps matching TRBD2 (5 bases). Trimming stripped 0 bases from V and 13 bases from J, with 10 bases between. CDR1 SGHDN and CDR2 FVKESK come from the germline V gene. The CDR3 loop spans 12 amino acids. CDR3 in amino acids: CASSQDWTFQFF. As DNA, the CDR3 is TGTGCCAGCAGCCAAGATTGGACTTTCCAGTTCTTC.

This chain links TRBV7-7 with TRBJ2-5; the D is unclear. CDR1 and CDR2 from the germline V gene are SSHAT and FNYEAQ (reference sequence). The CDR3 has 13 residues. The V and J ends lost 5 bases and 2 bases respectively, with 9 bases between them. CDR3 region: CASSTLIQETQYF. The CDR3 bases are TGTGCCAGCAGCACCTTGATACAAGAGACCCAGTACTTC.

The chain links TRBV7-9 to TRBJ2-7; D could derive from TRBD1 or TRBD2 (5 bases each). The ends were cut back, 2 bases at V and 0 bases at J, with 8 bases in the middle. CDR3 size: 14 residues. Germline lookup yields CDR1 SEHNR and CDR2 FQNEAQ (reference sequence). CDR3: CASSLPGLSYEQYF. CDR3 coding DNA: TGTGCCAGCAGCTTACCGGGGCTCTCCTACGAGCAGTACTTC.

The V call is TRBV5-6, the J call TRBJ1-6; 7 nucleotides align to TRBD1. Trimming at V came to 4 bases and at J to 6 bases, leaving 4 bases not matched to a gene. This CDR3 comprises 14 residues. CDR1 and CDR2 (germline): SGHDT, YYEEEE. The DNA for the CDR3 is TGTGCCAGCAGCCGGACAGGAACTAATTCACCCCTCCACTTT. Translating it yields CASSRTGTNSPLHF.

This clonotype was seen repeatedly, ten times or more. The chain carries TRBV7-9 and TRBJ2-5; D not resolved. CDR1 SEHNR and CDR2 FQNEAQ come from the germline V gene (reference sequence). This CDR3 region has 15 residues. Trimming left V 6 bases short and J 0 bases short, with 14 bases between. The CDR3 bases are TGTGCCAGCAGTCGAAGATCTAACCACCAAGAGACCCAGTACTTC. Its protein is CASSRRSNHQETQYF.

Ten or more counts support this clonotype. This CDR3 reads CASSTLAGGTNEQFF. CDR3 in DNA: TGTGCCAGTAGTACCTTAGCGGGGGGGACCAATGAGCAGTTCTTC. The V and J genes are TRBV19 and TRBJ2-1; the match to TRBD2 covers 11 bases. The V segment lost 4 bases and the J segment 6 bases; nucleotides outside the gene matches: 5. In germline, CDR1 is LNHDA, CDR2 SQIVND (reference sequence). The CDR3 is made up of 15 amino acids.

This clonotype was detected a few times. This chain links TRBV20-1 with TRBJ1-4; 7 bases line up with TRBD1. The trim removed 0 bases at V and 8 bases at J, leaving 15 bases unmatched. The CDR3 sequence is 17 residues long. Germline V lookup: CDR1 DFQATT, CDR2 SNEGSKA (reference sequence). DNA of the CDR3: TGCAGTGCTAGAGATACTACGGGAGGCAGGGGGATAGAAAAACTGTTTTTT. Its translation is CSARDTTGGRGIEKLFF.

This clonotype showed up many times. This chain uses TRBV7-8 with TRBJ2-3, with 8 bases lining up with TRBD1. This CDR3 has 13 amino acids. From germline, CDR1 is SGHVS and CDR2 FQNEAQ. The V gene end was trimmed by 9 bases and the J gene end by 1 base; junction bases not matched to a gene: 3. In nucleotides, the CDR3 is TGTGCCAGTCAGGGGGCTGGCACAGATACGCAGTATTTT. Its translation: CASQGAGTDTQYF.

The V and J genes are TRBV11-2 and TRBJ1-4; 12 positions agree with TRBD1. Germline V gives CDR1 SGHAT, CDR2 FQNNGV. This CDR3 has 14 residues. V lost 4 bases, J lost 8 bases, and 2 bases stayed unmatched. The DNA for the CDR3 is TGTGCCAGCAGCTCCGGGACAGGGGGCGAAAAACTGTTTTTT. This translates into CASSSGTGGEKLFF.

The J gene is TRBJ1-2, the V gene TRBV12-3 or TRBV12-4, with D perhaps TRBD1 (6 bases). The CDR3 covers 13 residues. The V gene lost 7 bases and the J gene lost 5 bases, with 14 bases spanning the gap. The CDR3 DNA follows: TGTGCCAGCACCTTCACACAGGGTTATGGCTACACCTTC. Encoded protein: CASTFTQGYGYTF.

This clonotype was recorded many times. The DNA of the CDR3 is TGTGCCAGCAGCCGATCGACTAGCGGAGGCTACGAGCAGTACTTC. Encoded protein: CASSRSTSGGYEQYF. V usage is TRBV7-2 and J usage is TRBJ2-7; TRBD2 matches at 9 bases. Germline loops: CDR1 SGHTA, CDR2 FQGNSA. The CDR3 has 15 amino acids. V trimming: 5 bases; J trimming: 3 bases; junction bases outside the gene matches: 8.

The sample holds a few counts of this clonotype. The chain combines TRBV9 with TRBJ2-5; perhaps TRBD2 as D (5 bases). Germline assignment: CDR1 SGDLS and CDR2 YYNGEE. Deletions cut 4 bases from V and 5 bases from J, with 15 bases between. The CDR3 is made up of 14 amino acids. The CDR3 here is CASSSGFLQETQYF. CDR3 bases: TGTGCCAGCAGCTCGGGATTTCTCCAGGAGACCCAGTACTTC. Supplemented by reference TRBV9 and TRBJ2-5, the full variable domain reads DSGVTQTPKHLITATGQRVTLRCSPRSGDLSVYWYQQSLDQGLQFLIQYYNGEERAKGNILERFSAQQFPDLHSELNLSSLELGDSALYFCASSSGFLQETQYFGPGTRLLVL.

This clonotype was detected many times. The chain recombines TRBV7-2 with TRBJ1-2; TRBD1 matches at 9 bases. The V and J ends lost 0 bases and 4 bases, in that order; junction bases with no gene match: 6. Germline CDR1 SGHTA, CDR2 FQGNSA. The CDR3 sequence is 16 residues long. The DNA of the CDR3 is TGTGCCAGCAGCTTAGCGCCCGGGACAGGGCCCTATGGCTACACCTTC. The encoded protein is CASSLAPGTGPYGYTF.